This TCR beta chain was recorded in a study of T cells in Graves' hyperthyroidism and ophthalmopathy. CDR3 length equals 15 residues. In germline, CDR1 is SGHTA, CDR2 FQGTGA. The V and J ends lost 3 bases and 2 bases, in that order; junction bases with no gene match: 5. Lactation, pregnancy, other autoimmune disease or uncontrolled infection excluded patients. The study based diagnoses on clinical symptoms, serum thyroxine and TRAb, thyroid ultrasound and orbital computed tomography. This clonotype was seen only a few times. Its specificity is not known. The study's findings and limits: Blood also showed most of the thyroid clonotypes that were expanded above 0.001. A 13 V-J model separated ophthalmopathy from stable hyperthyroidism.

Template material for amplifying TCR beta CDR3 regions consisted of RNA transcripts. With the HTBI primer set, the TCR CDR3 went through a first round of RT-PCR. MiXCR, applied by TCRdb to the multiplex PCR reads, yields one record per CDR3 protein. The data contain 550,000 to 600,000 distinct CDR3 sequences, around 46% of them singletons. J is TRBJ1-1 and V is TRBV7-3; TRBD1 matches 8 bases. The sequencing input was peripheral blood or thyroid tissue (not recorded which). The sequence was collected from an adult woman with Graves' disease, either hyperthyroidism or ophthalmopathy (not recorded which). Here the CDR3 reads CASSFPGQANTEAFF. CDR3 DNA sequence: TGTGCCAGCAGCTTCCCGGGACAGGCAAACACTGAAGCTTTCTTT.